This TCR beta chain was profiled in a study of CD8 T cell repertoires and HIV-1 epitope variants. Study summary: Each of Twenty-five Gag and Nef epitope peptides stimulated a separate culture. T cells were cultured for roughly ten days with cytokines added on days 3 and 7.

Remarks on this clone: Antigen unknown.

Clones were read by immunoSEQ multiplex PCR, and TCRdb kept only the in-frame ones, dropping some. The table has approximately 2,500 clones, about 65% seen once; the top ten hold more than 35%. This CDR3 comprises 15 residues. The germline CDR1 and CDR2 sequences are SGHRS and YFSETQ. V was pared by 2 bases and J by 0 bases, with 10 bases between. Sample: cultured CD8+ T cells derived from PBMCs. The receptor's source is a male donor with HIV. The chain is built from TRBV5-1 and TRBJ2-3; D might be TRBD1 (5 bases). The CDR3 nucleotides read TGCGCCAGCAGCTTAGGACATCCTAGCACAGATACGCAGTATTTT. It yields the protein CASSLGHPSTDTQYF.